This T cell receptor (beta chain) was sequenced for a study of beta chain features in type 1 diabetes. On the study more broadly: In age, gender and cell yields, patients were similar to healthy donors.

All of the isolated RNA was reverse transcribed, so expressed TCRB transcripts were sequenced. Some clones are missing from TCRdb's copy, which holds only in-frame ones; the method was immunoSEQ multiplex PCR. The sample lists hundreds of thousands of clones, around a sixth occurring once. Purity of each sorted population was above 95%. Looked up from germline, CDR1 is DFQATT and CDR2 is SNEGSKA (reference sequence). The CDR3 loop spans 10 amino acids. V lost 8 bases and J lost 13, with 15 bases in between. Only a few counts were recorded for this clone. The chain carries TRBV20-1 and TRBJ2-1; D possibly corresponds to TRBD2 (5 bases). What was sequenced was naive CD4+ T cells from blood. This TCR was sampled from a woman under 30 in good health. Written as DNA, the CDR3 is TGCAGTTCGGGTAGACTAAGACAGTTCTTC. It specifies CSSGRLRQFF.